This TCR beta chain was profiled in a study of shared clonotypes between healthy human individuals. General observations from the study: Researchers sampled only blood; tissue repertoires likely differ.

CDR1 SEHNR and CDR2 FQNEAQ come from the germline V gene (reference sequence). Trimming removed 5 bases at V and 0 bases at J, with 16 bases between. The CDR3 length is 16 residues. Clones were read by immunoSEQ multiplex PCR, and TCRdb kept only the in-frame ones, dropping some. The sample carries roughly 700,000 clones, around 91% recorded once. This clone showed up just a few times. The antigen is not known. The sequenced sample was memory CD8+ T cells from PBMCs. Subset reported: CD45RO+ cells pooled with CCR7-negative TemRA cells. This receptor was identified in a man between 18 and 35 years old in good health. Some clones in this sample may be carry-over from other donors' samples. The rearrangement links TRBV7-9 to TRBJ1-1; no reliable D call. CDR3 nucleotide sequence: TGTGCCAGCAGCCCGAGGCTCCCGGGTATGAACACTGAAGCTTTCTTT. Translated: CASSPRLPGMNTEAFF. Combining the CDR3 with reference TRBV7-9 and TRBJ1-1 gives the whole variable domain DTGVSQNPRHKITKRGQNVTFRCDPISEHNRLYWYRQTLGQGPEFLTYFQNEAQLEKSRLLSDRFSAERPKGSFSTLEIQRTEQGDSAMYLCASSPRLPGMNTEAFFGQGTRLTVV.